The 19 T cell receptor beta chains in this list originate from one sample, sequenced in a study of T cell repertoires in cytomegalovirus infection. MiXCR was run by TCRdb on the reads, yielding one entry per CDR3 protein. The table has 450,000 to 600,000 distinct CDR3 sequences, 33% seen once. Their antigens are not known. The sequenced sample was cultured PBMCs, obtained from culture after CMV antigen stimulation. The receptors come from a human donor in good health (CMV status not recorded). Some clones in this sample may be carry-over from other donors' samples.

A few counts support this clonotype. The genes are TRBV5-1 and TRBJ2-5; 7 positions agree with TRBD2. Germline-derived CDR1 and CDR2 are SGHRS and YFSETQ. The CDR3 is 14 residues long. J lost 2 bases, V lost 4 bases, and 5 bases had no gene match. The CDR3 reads CASSRWGGQETQYF. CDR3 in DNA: TGCGCCAGCAGCCGCTGGGGGGGACAAGAGACCCAGTACTTC.

CDR3 DNA: TGTGCCAGCAGCGCCCCGGGGCAGGGTACAGATACGCAGTATTTT. This sequence encodes CASSAPGQGTDTQYF. The gene calls are TRBV6-2 or TRBV6-3 and TRBJ2-3, with D perhaps assigned TRBD1 or TRBD2 (5 bases each). Deletions cut 6 bases from V and 3 bases from J, with 16 bases between. The V gene's germline CDR1 is MNHEY and CDR2 SVGEGT. The CDR3 runs to 15 residues.

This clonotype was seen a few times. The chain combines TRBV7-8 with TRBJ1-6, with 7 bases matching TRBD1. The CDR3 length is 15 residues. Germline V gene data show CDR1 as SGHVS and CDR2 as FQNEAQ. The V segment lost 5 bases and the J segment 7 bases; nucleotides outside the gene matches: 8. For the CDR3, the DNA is TGTGCCAGCAGCCCTCCGGGACAGAGGAATTCACCCCTCCACTTT. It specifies CASSPPGQRNSPLHF.

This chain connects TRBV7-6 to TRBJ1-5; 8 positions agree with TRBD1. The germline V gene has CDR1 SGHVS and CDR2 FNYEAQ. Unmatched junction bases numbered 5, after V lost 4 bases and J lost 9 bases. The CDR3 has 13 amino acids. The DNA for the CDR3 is TGTGCCAGCAGCTCAGGACAGGGCCGGCCCCAGCATTTT. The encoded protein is CASSSGQGRPQHF.

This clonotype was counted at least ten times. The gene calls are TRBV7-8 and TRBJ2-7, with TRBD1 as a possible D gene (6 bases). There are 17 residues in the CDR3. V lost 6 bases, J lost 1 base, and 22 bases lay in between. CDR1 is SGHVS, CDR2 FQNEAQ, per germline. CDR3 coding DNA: TGTGCCAGCAGTGCGGTTGCCAGACAGGAATGGTCCTACGAGCAGTACTTC. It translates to CASSAVARQEWSYEQYF.

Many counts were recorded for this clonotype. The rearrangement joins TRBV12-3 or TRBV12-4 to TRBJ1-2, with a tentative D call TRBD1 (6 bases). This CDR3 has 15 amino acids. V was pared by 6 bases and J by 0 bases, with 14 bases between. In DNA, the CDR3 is TGTGCCAGCAGCCCACAGGGAGGCGCTAACTATGGCTACACCTTC. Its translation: CASSPQGGANYGYTF.

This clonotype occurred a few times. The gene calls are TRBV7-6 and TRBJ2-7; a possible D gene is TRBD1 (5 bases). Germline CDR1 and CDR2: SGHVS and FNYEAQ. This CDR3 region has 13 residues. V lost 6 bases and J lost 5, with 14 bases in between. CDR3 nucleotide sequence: TGTGCCAGCAGTCGAAATAGGGGCGACGAGCAGTACTTC. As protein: CASSRNRGDEQYF.

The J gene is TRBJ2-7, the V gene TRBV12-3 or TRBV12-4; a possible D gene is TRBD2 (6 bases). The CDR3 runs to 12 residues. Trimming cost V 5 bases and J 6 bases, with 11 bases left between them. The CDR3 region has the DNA TGTGCCAGCAGTCCCGGGGGTTCCGAGCAGTACGTC. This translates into CASSPGGSEQYV.

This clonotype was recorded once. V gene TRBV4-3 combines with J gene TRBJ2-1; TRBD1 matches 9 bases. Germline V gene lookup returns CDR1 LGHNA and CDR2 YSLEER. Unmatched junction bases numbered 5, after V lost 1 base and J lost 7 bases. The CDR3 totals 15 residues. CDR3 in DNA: TGCGCCAGCAGCCAAGCCCGGACAGGGGAGAATGAGCAGTTCTTC. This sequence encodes CASSQARTGENEQFF.

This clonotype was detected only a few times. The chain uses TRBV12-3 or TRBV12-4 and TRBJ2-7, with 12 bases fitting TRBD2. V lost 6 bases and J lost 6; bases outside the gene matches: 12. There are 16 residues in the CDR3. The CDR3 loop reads CASSRSLAGGPSEQYV. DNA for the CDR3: TGTGCCAGCAGCCGGTCTCTAGCGGGAGGGCCGTCCGAGCAGTACGTC.

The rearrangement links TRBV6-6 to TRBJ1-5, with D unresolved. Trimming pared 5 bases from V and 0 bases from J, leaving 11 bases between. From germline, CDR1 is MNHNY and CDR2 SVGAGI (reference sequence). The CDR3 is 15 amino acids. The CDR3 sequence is CASSVGRYSNQPQHF. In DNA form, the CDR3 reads TGTGCCAGCAGTGTGGGCAGGTATAGCAATCAGCCCCAGCATTTT.

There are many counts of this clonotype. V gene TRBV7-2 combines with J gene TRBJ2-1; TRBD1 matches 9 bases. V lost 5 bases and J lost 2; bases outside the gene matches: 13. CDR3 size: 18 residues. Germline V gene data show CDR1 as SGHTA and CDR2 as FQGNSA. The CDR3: CASSRNRDTGGPYNEQFF. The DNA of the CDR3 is TGTGCCAGCAGCCGTAACCGCGATACAGGGGGCCCCTACAATGAGCAGTTCTTC.

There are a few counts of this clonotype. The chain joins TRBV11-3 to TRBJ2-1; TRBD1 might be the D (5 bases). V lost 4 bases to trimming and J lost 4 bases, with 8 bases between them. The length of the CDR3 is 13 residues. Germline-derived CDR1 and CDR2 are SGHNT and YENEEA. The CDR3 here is CASSWTTYNEQFF. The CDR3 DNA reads TGTGCCAGCAGCTGGACAACGTACAATGAGCAGTTCTTC. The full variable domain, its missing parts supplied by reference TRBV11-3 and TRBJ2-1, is EAGVVQSPRYKIIEKKQPVAFWCNPISGHNTLYWYLQNLGQGPELLIRYENEEAVDDSQLPKDRFSAERLKGVDSTLKIQPAELGDSAVYLCASSWTTYNEQFFGPGTRLTVL.

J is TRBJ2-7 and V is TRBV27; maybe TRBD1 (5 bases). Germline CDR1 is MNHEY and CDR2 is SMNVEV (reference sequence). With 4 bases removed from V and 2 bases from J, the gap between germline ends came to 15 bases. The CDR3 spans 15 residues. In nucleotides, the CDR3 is TGTGCCAGCAGTTCAAAAATGACAGTAGCCTACGAGCAGTACTTC. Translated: CASSSKMTVAYEQYF.

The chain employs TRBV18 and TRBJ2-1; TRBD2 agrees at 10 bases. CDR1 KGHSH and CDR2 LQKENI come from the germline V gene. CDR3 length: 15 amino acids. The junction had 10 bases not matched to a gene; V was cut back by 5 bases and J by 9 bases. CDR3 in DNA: TGTGCCAGCTCAATAACGGCACTAGCGGGATCTGAGCAGTTCTTC. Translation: CASSITALAGSEQFF.

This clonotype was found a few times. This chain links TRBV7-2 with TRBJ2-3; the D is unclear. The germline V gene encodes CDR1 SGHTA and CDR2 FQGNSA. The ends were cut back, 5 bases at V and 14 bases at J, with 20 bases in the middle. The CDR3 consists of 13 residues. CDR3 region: CASSPPMIPTRYF. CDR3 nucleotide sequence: TGTGCCAGCAGCCCCCCAATGATTCCAACTCGGTATTTT.

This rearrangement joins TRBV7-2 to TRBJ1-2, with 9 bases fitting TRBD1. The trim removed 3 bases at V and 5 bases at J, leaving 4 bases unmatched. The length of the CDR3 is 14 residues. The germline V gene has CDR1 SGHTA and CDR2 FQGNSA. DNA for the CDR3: TGTGCCAGCAGCTTCGGGGACAGGGATTATGGCTACACCTTC. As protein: CASSFGDRDYGYTF.

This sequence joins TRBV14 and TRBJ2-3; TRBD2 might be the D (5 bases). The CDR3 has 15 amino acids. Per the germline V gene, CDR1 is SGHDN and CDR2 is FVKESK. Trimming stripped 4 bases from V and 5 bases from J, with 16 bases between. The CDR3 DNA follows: TGTGCCAGCAGCCTCGACTTAGCGAGGAAAGATACGCAGTATTTT. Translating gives CASSLDLARKDTQYF.

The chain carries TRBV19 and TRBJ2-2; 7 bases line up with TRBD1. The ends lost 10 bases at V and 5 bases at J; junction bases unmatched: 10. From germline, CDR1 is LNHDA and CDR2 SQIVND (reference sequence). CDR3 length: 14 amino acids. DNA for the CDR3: TGTGCCACCCTGCGACAGGGATCAACCGGGGAGCTGTTTTTT. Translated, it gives CATLRQGSTGELFF.